The 22 T cell receptor beta chains below come from one sample, sequenced in a study of OX40 agonist ivuxolimab in advanced cancers. The data were produced by immunoSEQ multiplex PCR, yet TCRdb's version contains in-frame clones alone and is incomplete. The sample includes approximately 55,000 clones, around 90% of them seen just once. The starting material was CD4+ or CD8+ T cells sorted from blood, obtained in a trial of the OX40 agonist ivuxolimab. These TCRs come from an adult with an advanced solid tumor such as melanoma, head and neck, liver or kidney cancer.

The rearrangement links TRBV5-1 to TRBJ2-3; 10 bases agree with TRBD2. Trimming removed 0 bases from V and 5 bases from J; junction bases left unmatched: 6. From germline, CDR1 is SGHRS and CDR2 YFSETQ. The CDR3 is 16 amino acids. CDR3 coding DNA: TGCGCCAGCAGCTTGGGGACTAGCGGAGCGGAAGATACGCAGTATTTT. Translated: CASSLGTSGAEDTQYF.

V gene TRBV27 combines with J gene TRBJ2-5, with a tentative D call TRBD1 (6 bases). V was trimmed by 3 bases and J by 1 base, leaving 15 bases between them. Looked up from germline, CDR1 is MNHEY and CDR2 is SMNVEV (reference sequence). CDR3 length: 16 amino acids. The CDR3 DNA is TGTGCCAGCAGTTTCCGGACAGTTGTCCCCCAAGAGACCCAGTACTTC. Amino acid sequence: CASSFRTVVPQETQYF.

The CDR3 DNA reads as TGTGCCAGCGCCCGACAGGGGTCATCGGACTACGAGCAGTACTTC. Residues: CASARQGSSDYEQYF. The V and J genes are TRBV6-6 and TRBJ2-7; TRBD1 aligns across 8 bases. Germline V gene lookup returns CDR1 MNHNY and CDR2 SVGAGI (reference sequence). The CDR3 has 15 amino acids. V lost 8 bases to trimming and J lost 3 bases; unmatched junction nucleotides: 12.

This sequence joins TRBV16 and TRBJ1-1; D uncertain. CDR3 length: 15 amino acids. The germline V gene has CDR1 KGHSY and CDR2 FQNENV. Trimming pared 0 bases from V and 4 bases from J, leaving 12 bases between. Written as DNA, the CDR3 is TGTGCCAGCAGCCAATCGGCCAGAAGCGGCACTGAAGCTTTCTTT. Translation gives CASSQSARSGTEAFF.

This chain links TRBV18 with TRBJ1-5; TRBD1 might be the D (6 bases). Germline V gives CDR1 KGHSH, CDR2 LQKENI. This CDR3 contains 15 residues. Trimming stripped 2 bases from V and 3 bases from J, with 11 bases between. The CDR3 DNA reads TGTGCCAGCTCACCAACGGGACACATCAATCAGCCCCAGCATTTT. It encodes CASSPTGHINQPQHF.

V usage is TRBV27 and J usage is TRBJ2-1; the match to TRBD2 covers 10 bases. The V gene's germline CDR1 is MNHEY and CDR2 SMNVEV (reference sequence). V trimming: 5 bases; J trimming: 4 bases; junction bases outside the gene matches: 2. This CDR3 spans 14 amino acids. The CDR3 spells CASSGLADYNEQFF. Written as DNA, the CDR3 is TGTGCCAGCAGTGGACTAGCGGATTACAATGAGCAGTTCTTC.

V usage is TRBV28 and J usage is TRBJ1-5; a weak D match, TRBD1 (6 bases). Germline CDR1 and CDR2: MDHEN and SYDVKM. V was trimmed by 6 bases and J by 0 bases, leaving 6 bases between them. The CDR3 sequence is 13 residues long. This CDR3 reads CASRQGSNQPQHF. CDR3 DNA sequence: TGTGCCAGCAGACAGGGTAGCAATCAGCCCCAGCATTTT. Based on the CDR3 plus reference TRBV28 and TRBJ1-5, the full variable domain is DVKVTQSSRYLVKRTGEKVFLECVQDMDHENMFWYRQDPGLGLRLIYFSYDVKMKEKGDIPEGYSVSREKKERFSLILESASTNQTSMYLCASRQGSNQPQHFGDGTRLSIL.

This chain joins TRBV6-6 and TRBJ2-1; weak D call: TRBD2 (6 bases). Germline CDR1 is MNHNY and CDR2 is SVGAGI (reference sequence). CDR3 size: 16 residues. Trimming pared 4 bases from V and 1 base from J, leaving 14 bases between. CDR3: CASSSITGRSYNEQFF. The CDR3 DNA is TGTGCCAGCAGTTCAATTACCGGGAGATCCTACAATGAGCAGTTCTTC.

The genes are TRBV9 and TRBJ2-3, with no clear D. V shed 3 bases and J shed 3 bases, with 17 bases lying between them. This CDR3 is built from 16 residues. Looked up from germline, CDR1 is SGDLS and CDR2 is YYNGEE. The DNA for the CDR3 is TGTGCCAGCAGCGCCAGGTCCTACTTGGGGACAGATACGCAGTATTTT. The encoded protein is CASSARSYLGTDTQYF.

The chain is built from TRBV7-9 and TRBJ2-1, with 8 bases that match TRBD2. V shed 5 bases, J shed 5 bases, and the junction held 2 bases outside the gene matches. The CDR3 length is 13 residues. Germline V CDR1 and CDR2: SEHNR, FQNEAQ (reference sequence). CDR3 nucleotides: TGTGCCAGCAGCCAGACTAGCGACAATGAGCAGTTCTTC. It yields the protein CASSQTSDNEQFF.

The genes are TRBV30 and TRBJ1-5; no reliable D call. V was cut by 0 bases and J by 4 bases, with 10 bases left in between. CDR3 length equals 14 residues. Germline CDR1 reads GTSNPN; CDR2 reads SVGIG (reference sequence). CDR3 amino acids: CAWSVRTFNQPQHF. The CDR3 DNA is TGTGCCTGGAGTGTTAGGACGTTTAATCAGCCCCAGCATTTT.

The V gene is TRBV18, the J gene TRBJ1-1; perhaps TRBD1 as D (5 bases). The CDR3 has 15 residues. Trimming removed 2 bases at V and 5 bases at J, with 15 bases between. Germline V gene sequence: CDR1 KGHSH, CDR2 LQKENI. CDR3 bases: TGTGCCAGCTCACCATCCCTGCAGGGTTGGACTGAAGCTTTCTTT. Protein product: CASSPSLQGWTEAFF.

The chain carries TRBV19 and TRBJ2-2, with D possibly called TRBD1 or TRBD2 (5 bases each). Per the germline V gene, CDR1 is LNHDA and CDR2 is SQIVND (reference sequence). The V end was cut by 6 bases, the J end by 4 bases, with 15 bases between. This CDR3 has 15 residues. CDR3 nucleotide sequence: TGTGCCAGTAGCGAGAGGGGAGCGAGCACCGGGGAGCTGTTTTTT. This codes for CASSERGASTGELFF.

This chain links TRBV28 with TRBJ2-3; 11 bases fit TRBD2. Germline trimming cut 7 bases from V and 0 bases from J; bases unmatched to any gene: 3. The CDR3 is 15 residues long. Germline loops: CDR1 MDHEN, CDR2 SYDVKM. Written as DNA, the CDR3 is TGTGCCAGCAAACTAGCGGGGGCCAGCACAGATACGCAGTATTTT. It yields the protein CASKLAGASTDTQYF.

The rearrangement uses TRBV29-1 and TRBJ2-1, with TRBD1 matching 8 bases. CDR1 SQVTM and CDR2 ANQGSEA come from the germline V gene. Losses at the gene ends were 8 bases for V and 2 bases for J; bases not matched to a gene: 8. The CDR3 loop spans 14 amino acids. CDR3 DNA: TGCAGCTTTGGACAGGGCACCGCCTACAATGAGCAGTTCTTC. Amino acid sequence: CSFGQGTAYNEQFF.

CDR3 coding DNA: TGTGCCAGCAAGCTTAGAATCTTGAACACTGAAGCTTTCTTT. Protein sequence: CASKLRILNTEAFF. The chain is built from TRBV7-8 and TRBJ1-1; D not resolved. Between the trimmed V and J ends, which lost 7 bases and 0 bases, there was a span of 12 bases. Germline V gene sequence: CDR1 SGHVS, CDR2 FQNEAQ. The CDR3 runs to 14 residues.

The chain combines TRBV11-2 with TRBJ2-1, with 13 bases that match TRBD2. V lost 0 bases and J lost 6; bases outside the gene matches: 2. The CDR3 is made up of 16 amino acids. CDR1 is SGHAT, CDR2 FQNNGV, per germline. The CDR3 is CASSLEGLAGPNEQFF. CDR3 in DNA: TGTGCCAGCAGCTTAGAGGGACTAGCGGGACCCAATGAGCAGTTCTTC.

This clone has a handful of counts. The genes are TRBV28 and TRBJ2-2; D unclear. Trimming removed 1 base from V and 6 bases from J, with 6 bases in between. CDR1 MDHEN and CDR2 SYDVKM come from the germline V gene. There are 13 residues in the CDR3. This CDR3 reads CASSLFWAGELFF. The CDR3 coding sequence is TGTGCCAGCAGTTTATTCTGGGCCGGGGAGCTGTTTTTT.

The rearrangement links TRBV14 to TRBJ2-6; maybe TRBD2 (6 bases). The germline gives CDR1 SGHDN, CDR2 FVKESK. The CDR3 is made up of 17 amino acids. The ends were cut back, 3 bases at V and 4 bases at J, with 16 bases in the middle. CDR3 protein: CASSQGLPRLGANVLTF. DNA of the CDR3: TGTGCCAGCAGCCAGGGACTTCCGCGACTGGGGGCCAACGTCCTGACTTTC.

This chain links TRBV5-1 with TRBJ1-3, with D unclear. V dropped 6 bases and J dropped 1 base, with 11 bases sitting between them. The CDR3 covers 14 residues. CDR1 SGHRS and CDR2 YFSETQ come from the germline V gene. The CDR3 is CASTLGRSGNTIYF. The CDR3, as DNA: TGCGCCAGCACCCTTGGCAGGTCTGGAAACACCATATATTTT.

V gene TRBV7-9 combines with J gene TRBJ2-1; D is uncertain. The germline V and J ends were trimmed by 7 bases and 2 bases, with 15 bases remaining between them. The CDR3 covers 15 residues. The V gene's germline CDR1 is SEHNR and CDR2 FQNEAQ (reference sequence). The CDR3 here is CASTLRVSPYNEQFF. CDR3 coding DNA: TGTGCCAGCACGCTAAGGGTTTCGCCCTACAATGAGCAGTTCTTC. Complete variable domain (other parts from reference TRBV7-9 and TRBJ2-1): DTGVSQNPRHKITKRGQNVTFRCDPISEHNRLYWYRQTLGQGPEFLTYFQNEAQLEKSRLLSDRFSAERPKGSFSTLEIQRTEQGDSAMYLCASTLRVSPYNEQFFGPGTRLTVL.

V and J are TRBV29-1 and TRBJ2-5, with D perhaps given as TRBD1 or TRBD2 (6 bases each). The CDR3 contains 12 residues. Trimming took off 7 bases at V and 5 bases at J, with 14 bases between the two ends. CDR1 and CDR2 from the germline V gene are SQVTM and ANQGSEA. CDR3 DNA sequence: TGCAGCGGGGGAAGGGGGGTTGAGACCCAGTACTTC. This translates into CSGGRGVETQYF.